The sequence of this T cell receptor (beta chain) was determined in a study of radiotherapy plus CTLA-4 blockade in lung cancer listed by TCRdb under 2018. Regarding the research as a whole: Among the enrolled patients, 15% to 20% had an objective response, and about 31% reached disease control. Broad study findings and their caveats: The strongest predictors of response, as reported, were early dynamic changes in blood T cell clones along with a rise in serum interferon-beta after radiation. After treatment with radiotherapy and ipilimumab, TCR clones that came from tumors expanded in the peripheral blood.

In this study, focal radiation therapy paired with CTLA-4 blockade (ipilimumab) was tested in patients who had chemo-refractory metastatic non-small-cell lung cancer. To prepare the library, the immunoSEQ multiplex PCR assay was applied. TCRdb took over this immuneACCESS table, retaining in-frame rearrangements with V and J assigned. Such tables are incomplete; in checked studies, under half of the missing clones stem from an unresolved V gene, and the remainder is unexplained. The sample records about 60,000 clones, less than 85% of which are singletons. About 3.1% of the sample is in the top ten clones. As for this clone: Which antigen it targets is not known. No much larger clonotype is one base removed from it; base qualities were not supplied.

The CDR3 measures 16 amino acids from cysteine to phenylalanine. Only the CDR3 part of the read is kept: 48 bases, read in frame from the first base. CDR1 and CDR2, looked up from the germline V gene, are SGHAT and FQNNGV. Trimming removed 1 base from V and 5 bases from J, leaving 17 bases between the germline ends. The sequence joins TRBV11-2 to TRBJ1-1; no D segment can be confidently identified. This clonotype was obtained from a human donor with non-small cell lung cancer who had a complete response to radiotherapy plus ipilimumab. Sample: peripheral blood, taken from a patient treated with radiotherapy plus ipilimumab. The CDR3 corresponds to CASSLGRGLGWTEAFF. DNA sequence: TGTGCCAGCAGCTTAGGAAGAGGCCTAGGTTGGACTGAAGCTTTCTTT.